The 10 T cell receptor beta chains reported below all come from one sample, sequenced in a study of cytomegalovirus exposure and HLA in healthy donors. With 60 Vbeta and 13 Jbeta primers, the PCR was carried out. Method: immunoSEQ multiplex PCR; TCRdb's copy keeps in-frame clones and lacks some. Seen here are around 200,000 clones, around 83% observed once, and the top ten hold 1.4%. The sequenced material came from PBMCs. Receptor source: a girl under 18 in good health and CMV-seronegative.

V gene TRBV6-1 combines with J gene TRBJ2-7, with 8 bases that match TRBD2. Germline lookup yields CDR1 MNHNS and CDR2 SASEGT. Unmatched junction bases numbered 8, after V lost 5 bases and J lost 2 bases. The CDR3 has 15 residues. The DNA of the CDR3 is TGTGCCAGCAGTCCAATAGCGGGGAGCACCTACGAGCAGTACTTC. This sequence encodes CASSPIAGSTYEQYF.

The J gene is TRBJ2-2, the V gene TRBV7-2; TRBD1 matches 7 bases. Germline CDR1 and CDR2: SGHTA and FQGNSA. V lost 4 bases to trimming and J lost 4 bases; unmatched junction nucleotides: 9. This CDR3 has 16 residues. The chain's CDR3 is CASSSYRGLSTGELFF. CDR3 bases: TGTGCCAGCAGCTCCTACAGGGGTCTGTCCACCGGGGAGCTGTTTTTT.

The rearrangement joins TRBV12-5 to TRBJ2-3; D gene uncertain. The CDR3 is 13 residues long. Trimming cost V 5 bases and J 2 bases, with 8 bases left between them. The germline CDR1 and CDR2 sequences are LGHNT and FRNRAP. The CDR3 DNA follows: TGTGCTAGTGGTGACGGGTACACAGATACGCAGTATTTT. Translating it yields CASGDGYTDTQYF. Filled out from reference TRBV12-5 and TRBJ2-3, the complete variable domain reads DARVTQTPRHKVTEMGQEVTMRCQPILGHNTVFWYRQTMMQGLELLAYFRNRAPLDDSGMPKDRFSAEMPDATLATLKIQPSEPRDSAVYFCASGDGYTDTQYFGPGTRLTVL.

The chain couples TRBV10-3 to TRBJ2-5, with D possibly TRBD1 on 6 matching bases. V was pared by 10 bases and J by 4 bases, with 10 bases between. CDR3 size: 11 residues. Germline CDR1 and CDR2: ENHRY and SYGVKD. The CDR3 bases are TGTGCCACCGGACAGAGAGAGACCCAGTACTTC. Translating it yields CATGQRETQYF.

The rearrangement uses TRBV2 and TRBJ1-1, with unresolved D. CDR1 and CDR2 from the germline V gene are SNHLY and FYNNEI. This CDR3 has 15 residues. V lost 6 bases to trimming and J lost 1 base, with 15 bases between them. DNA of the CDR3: TGTGCCAGCAGCCCCCGGAGACTAGCGAACACTGAAGCTTTCTTT. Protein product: CASSPRRLANTEAFF.

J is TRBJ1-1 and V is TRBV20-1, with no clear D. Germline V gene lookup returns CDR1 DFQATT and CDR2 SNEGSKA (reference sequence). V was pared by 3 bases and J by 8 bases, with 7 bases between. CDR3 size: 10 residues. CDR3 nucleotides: TGCAGTGCTAGCACCCGGGAAGCTTTCTTT. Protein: CSASTREAFF.

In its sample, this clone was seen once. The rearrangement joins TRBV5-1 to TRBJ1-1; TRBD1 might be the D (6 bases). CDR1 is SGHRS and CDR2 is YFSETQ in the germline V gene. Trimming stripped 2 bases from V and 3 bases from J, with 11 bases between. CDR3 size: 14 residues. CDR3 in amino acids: CASSFGGRDTEAFF. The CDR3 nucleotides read TGCGCCAGCAGCTTCGGGGGGCGCGACACTGAAGCTTTCTTT.

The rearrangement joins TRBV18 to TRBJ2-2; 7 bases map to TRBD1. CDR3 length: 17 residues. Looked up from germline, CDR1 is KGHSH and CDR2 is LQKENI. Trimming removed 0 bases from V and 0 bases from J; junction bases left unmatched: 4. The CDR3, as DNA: TGTGCCAGCTCACCACCCAGGGGGACAACGAACACCGGGGAGCTGTTTTTT. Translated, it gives CASSPPRGTTNTGELFF.

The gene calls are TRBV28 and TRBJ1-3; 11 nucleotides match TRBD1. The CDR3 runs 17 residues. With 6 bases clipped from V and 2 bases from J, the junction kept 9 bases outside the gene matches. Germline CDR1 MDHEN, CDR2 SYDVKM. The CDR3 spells CASSPSPGQGAGNTIYF. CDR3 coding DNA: TGTGCCAGCAGCCCAAGTCCGGGACAGGGGGCTGGAAACACCATATATTTT.

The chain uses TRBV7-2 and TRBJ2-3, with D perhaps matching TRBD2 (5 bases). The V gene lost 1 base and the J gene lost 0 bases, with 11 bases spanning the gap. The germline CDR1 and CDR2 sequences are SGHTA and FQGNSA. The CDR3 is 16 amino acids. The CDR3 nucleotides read TGTGCCAGCAGCTTAGTTGGACTGTACAGCACAGATACGCAGTATTTT. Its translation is CASSLVGLYSTDTQYF.